Below, 10 T cell receptor beta chains from the same sample are listed, as sequenced in a study of cytomegalovirus exposure and HLA in healthy donors. Primers included in the PCR were 60 Vbeta and 13 Jbeta primers. Sequenced by immunoSEQ multiplex PCR; TCRdb stores in-frame clones only, minus some. The sample holds more than 85,000 clones; around 75% are singletons and the top ten take roughly 1.2%. Sequences were obtained from PBMCs. The source of these receptors is a man aged 40-49 years in good health and CMV-seronegative.

The J gene is TRBJ1-2, the V gene TRBV18; no firm D call. V was cut by 6 bases and J by 2 bases, with 16 bases left in between. CDR1 is KGHSH, CDR2 LQKENI, per germline. This CDR3 has 15 residues. CDR3 coding DNA: TGTGCCAGCTCCCCGTCCCCATCACGGAACTATGGCTACACCTTC. As protein: CASSPSPSRNYGYTF.

The CDR3 DNA is TGTGCCAGCAGTTACTCGGCGGGGGAGACCCAGTACTTC. Translated, it gives CASSYSAGETQYF. The chain recombines TRBV6-5 with TRBJ2-5, with D possibly matching TRBD2 (6 bases). CDR3 size: 13 residues. CDR1 is MNHEY, CDR2 SVGAGI, per germline. Trimming took 0 bases from V and 5 from J, leaving 7 bases between them.

This chain links TRBV28 with TRBJ1-6; D might be TRBD1 (5 bases). Germline V gives CDR1 MDHEN, CDR2 SYDVKM. The CDR3 sequence is 16 residues long. The V and J ends lost 4 bases and 7 bases respectively, with 17 bases between them. The DNA for the CDR3 is TGTGCCAGCAGTTCTCCCGCCGGCAGGGAAAATTCACCCCTCCACTTT. This sequence encodes CASSSPAGRENSPLHF.

V and J are TRBV4-1 and TRBJ2-1; the D gene is possibly TRBD2 (7 bases). From germline, CDR1 is MGHRA and CDR2 YSYEKL. This CDR3 comprises 17 residues. V dropped 4 bases and J dropped 5 bases, with 21 bases sitting between them. The chain's CDR3 is CASSPLGPAGADNEQFF. In nucleotides, the CDR3 is TGCGCCAGCAGCCCCCTTGGTCCCGCGGGGGCCGACAATGAGCAGTTCTTC.

The chain is built from TRBV4-1 and TRBJ2-7, with D tentatively TRBD1 (5 bases). V was cut by 4 bases and J by 0 bases, with 10 bases left in between. Germline V gene lookup returns CDR1 MGHRA and CDR2 YSYEKL. CDR3 length: 14 amino acids. The CDR3 sequence: CASSPQGSSYEQYF. The DNA for the CDR3 is TGCGCCAGCAGCCCGCAGGGTAGCTCCTACGAGCAGTACTTC.

The count of this clone is one. J is TRBJ2-3 and V is TRBV19, with 9 positions matching TRBD2. Germline CDR1 LNHDA, CDR2 SQIVND (reference sequence). The V segment lost 0 bases and the J segment 1 base; nucleotides outside the gene matches: 2. There are 16 residues in the CDR3. The DNA of the CDR3 is TGTGCCAGTAGTATAGATCGACTAGCGGGCACAGATACGCAGTATTTT. Protein: CASSIDRLAGTDTQYF.

The J gene is TRBJ2-7, the V gene TRBV5-4; 7 nucleotides align to TRBD1. The CDR3 spans 14 residues. Germline V gene lookup returns CDR1 SGHNT and CDR2 YYREEE (reference sequence). V was pared by 4 bases and J by 5 bases, with 9 bases of the junction left unmatched. The CDR3 nucleotides are TGTGCCAGCAGCAACCTTGACAGGGAGCACGAGCAGTACTTC. Translated, it gives CASSNLDREHEQYF. The full variable domain, rest sourced from reference TRBV5-4 and TRBJ2-7, is ETGVTQSPTHLIKTRGQQVTLRCSSQSGHNTVSWYQQALGQGPQFIFQYYREEENGRGNFPPRFSGLQFPNYSSELNVNALELDDSALYLCASSNLDREHEQYFGPGTRLTVT.

Here the CDR3 reads CASSLGVAGGPETQYF. The CDR3 nucleotides read TGTGCCAGCAGCTTAGGAGTAGCGGGGGGGCCCGAGACCCAGTACTTC. This chain joins TRBV7-6 and TRBJ2-5; 11 bases are shared with TRBD2. The CDR3 spans 16 residues. Losses at the gene ends were 1 base for V and 5 bases for J; bases not matched to a gene: 6. Germline V lookup: CDR1 SGHVS, CDR2 FNYEAQ.

The chain combines TRBV5-4 with TRBJ2-5; D not resolved. Germline loops: CDR1 SGHNT, CDR2 YYREEE (reference sequence). V was shortened by 0 bases and J by 2 bases, with 5 bases between the two germline ends. The CDR3 is made up of 13 amino acids. CDR3 DNA sequence: TGTGCCAGCAGCTTGGCACAGCAAGAGACCCAGTACTTC. Translated: CASSLAQQETQYF.

This clone was detected only a few times. V and J are TRBV4-3 and TRBJ1-3, with D perhaps matching TRBD1 (5 bases). V lost 2 bases to trimming and J lost 0 bases, with 17 bases between them. The CDR3 extends over 18 amino acids. Germline CDR1 is LGHNA and CDR2 is YSLEER. CDR3 in DNA: TGCGCCAGCAGCCAAAAAAGGCTGGACACCTACTCTGGAAACACCATATATTTT. As protein: CASSQKRLDTYSGNTIYF.